These 3 T cell receptor beta chains were all obtained from the same sample, sequenced in a study of T cells in Graves' hyperthyroidism and ophthalmopathy. Researchers took RNA transcripts and amplified the TCR beta CDR3 regions from them. Using the HTBI primer set, a first-round RT-PCR was run on the TCR CDR3. TCRdb processed the multiplex PCR reads anew with MiXCR; each CDR3 protein has one entry. The sample contains approximately 400,000 distinct CDR3 sequences, about an eighth of which appear only once. Sequenced: blood. The source of these receptors is a middle-aged man with Graves' ophthalmopathy.

This clonotype was detected many times. The CDR3 reads CASSKNPGETQYF. The CDR3 region has the DNA TGTGCCAGCAGCAAGAATCCGGGAGAGACCCAGTACTTC. The V call is TRBV9, the J call TRBJ2-5; D is unclear. Trimming left V 4 bases short and J 4 bases short, with 11 bases between. The CDR3 runs to 13 residues. Germline loops: CDR1 SGDLS, CDR2 YYNGEE.

The gene calls are TRBV25-1 and TRBJ2-7, with D perhaps TRBD1 or TRBD2 (5 bases each). V lost 1 base and J lost 6, with 10 bases in between. Germline V gene lookup returns CDR1 MGHDK and CDR2 SYGVNS. The CDR3 sequence is 13 residues long. CDR3 nucleotides: TGTGCCAGCAGTGAATGCGAGGGGTGCGAGCAGTACTTC. Amino acids: CASSECEGCEQYF.

This clonotype was seen repeatedly, ten times or more. This chain joins TRBV24-1 and TRBJ2-5; D is tentatively TRBD1 or TRBD2 (5 bases each). Between the trimmed V and J ends, which lost 7 bases and 7 bases, there was a span of 12 bases. Per germline, CDR1 KGHDR and CDR2 SFDVKD. The CDR3 spans 12 residues. CDR3 sequence reads: CATSEGLGTQYF. The DNA for the CDR3 is TGTGCCACCAGCGAGGGGCTTGGGACCCAGTACTTC.